Listed below are T cell receptor beta chains from one sample, sequenced in a study of early T cells in non-severe SARS-CoV-2 infection. TCRdb passed the 5' RACE reads through MiXCR, listing each CDR3 protein once. The sample records tens of thousands of distinct CDR3 sequences, over 10% being singletons. Sequenced input: whole blood. Every receptor here comes from an adult who was a healthcare worker with PCR-confirmed SARS-CoV-2 infection or an uninfected control (not recorded which). CDR3s include the opening cysteine and the closing phenylalanine or tryptophan. A D gene is named only where the DNA matches it firmly. Clone size is given for some rows only: seen once, a few or many times, or a class if the clone is expanded.

D gene,clone size,V gene,J gene,CDR3 protein,CDR3 DNA
TRBD1,many,TRBV6-5,TRBJ1-1,CASSQTGRLEAFF,TGTGCCAGCAGCCAGACAGGGCGCCTTGAAGCTTTCTTT
-,many,TRBV7-9,TRBJ1-5,CASSLDRQPQHF,TGTGCCAGCAGCTTGGACCGACAGCCCCAGCATTTT
TRBD1,-,TRBV5-1,TRBJ2-2,CASSADRGTGELFF,TGCGCCAGCAGCGCCGACAGGGGCACCGGGGAGCTGTTTTTT
TRBD1,-,TRBV25-1,TRBJ1-2,CASSGAQGARGYTF,TGTGCCAGCAGTGGCGCACAGGGGGCGCGAGGCTACACCTTC
TRBD2,many,TRBV7-9,TRBJ2-1,CASSQRTSGVTSYNEQFF,TGTGCCAGCAGCCAACGGACTAGCGGTGTTACCTCCTACAATGAGCAGTTCTTC
TRBD1,few,TRBV29-1,TRBJ2-1,CSHGQGLNEQFF,TGCAGCCATGGACAGGGACTGAATGAGCAGTTCTTC
-,many,TRBV12-3/TRBV12-4,TRBJ2-2,CASSLGSLPGNTGELFF,TGTGCCAGCAGTTTAGGGTCACTCCCTGGGAACACCGGGGAGCTGTTTTTT
-,many,TRBV7-6,TRBJ2-5,CASSFGEMETQYF,TGTGCCAGCAGCTTCGGGGAAATGGAGACCCAGTACTTC
TRBD1,few,TRBV20-1,TRBJ1-2,CSATGTGYGYTF,TGCAGTGCTACCGGGACAGGCTATGGCTACACCTTC
-,-,TRBV7-2,TRBJ2-2,CASSPAVNTGELFF,TGTGCCAGCAGCCCGGCGGTGAACACCGGGGAGCTGTTTTTT
-,few,TRBV4-2,TRBJ1-1,CASSQVPAVNTEAFF,TGTGCCAGCAGCCAAGTCCCGGCGGTGAACACTGAAGCTTTCTTT
-,-,TRBV7-2,TRBJ2-3,CASSLGADSDTQYF,TGTGCCAGCAGCTTAGGGGCTGACTCAGATACGCAGTATTTT
-,-,TRBV7-2,TRBJ2-3,CASSSGARADTQYF,TGTGCCAGCAGCTCGGGGGCGAGGGCAGATACGCAGTATTTT
TRBD2,many,TRBV20-1,TRBJ2-3,CSARVSGGRGDTQYF,TGCAGTGCTAGAGTTAGCGGGGGGAGGGGAGATACGCAGTATTTT
-,many,TRBV29-1,TRBJ2-7,CSVEFVGVYEQYF,TGCAGCGTTGAGTTTGTAGGGGTCTACGAGCAGTACTTC
TRBD2,many,TRBV20-1,TRBJ2-5,CSATGLAGWAQYF,TGCAGTGCGACGGGACTAGCGGGGTGGGCCCAGTACTTC
-,many,TRBV6-6,TRBJ1-6,CASSYSAGADSPLHF,TGTGCCAGCAGTTACTCAGCCGGTGCGGATTCACCCCTCCACTTT
-,medium-sized,TRBV7-8,TRBJ2-7,CASSLHQGPSYEQYF,TGTGCCAGCAGCTTACATCAGGGGCCTTCCTACGAGCAGTACTTC
-,few,TRBV9,TRBJ2-1,CASSVDMDTPFYEQFF,TGTGCCAGCAGCGTAGATATGGACACCCCATTTTATGAGCAGTTCTTC
-,many,TRBV13,TRBJ2-7,CASSLGLEQYF,TGTGCCAGCAGCCTCGGGCTCGAGCAGTACTTC
-,many,TRBV6-5,TRBJ1-1,CASSYSRTEAFF,TGTGCCAGCAGTTACTCCCGGACTGAAGCTTTCTTT
TRBD1,many,TRBV28,TRBJ1-2,CASSPGTGTYGYTF,TGTGCCAGCAGTCCCGGGACAGGTACCTATGGCTACACCTTC
-,many,TRBV19,TRBJ1-1,CASSIRTAMNTEAFF,TGTGCCAGTAGTATACGGACAGCTATGAACACTGAAGCTTTCTTT
-,many,TRBV10-3,TRBJ1-2,CAISDPKEGPIYGYTF,TGTGCCATCAGTGACCCAAAAGAGGGCCCCATCTATGGCTACACCTTC
TRBD1,many,TRBV11-2,TRBJ1-1,CASSITGTGGTEAFF,TGTGCCAGCAGCATTACCGGGACAGGGGGCACTGAAGCTTTCTTT
-,many,TRBV6-2/TRBV6-3,TRBJ1-6,CASSKFRSNNSPLHF,TGTGCCAGCAGCAAATTCAGGTCTAATAATTCACCCCTCCACTTT
-,-,TRBV20-1,TRBJ1-2,CSAGTLLEGGYTF,TGCAGTGCGGGCACATTACTTGAGGGCGGCTACACCTTC
TRBD1,-,TRBV7-2,TRBJ2-1,CASSRQGVSNEQFF,TGTGCCAGCAGCAGACAGGGGGTTTCTAATGAGCAGTTCTTC
-,many,TRBV11-2,TRBJ2-5,CASSSGLAETQYF,TGTGCCAGCAGCTCGGGACTCGCTGAGACCCAGTACTTC
TRBD1,few,TRBV2,TRBJ1-1,CASRLRDRRAEAFF,TGTGCCAGCAGACTCCGGGACAGAAGAGCTGAAGCTTTCTTT
TRBD1,few,TRBV9,TRBJ1-5,CASSPRDRGGQPQHF,TGTGCCAGCAGCCCTAGGGACAGGGGCGGACAGCCCCAGCATTTT
-,few,TRBV3-1,TRBJ1-3,CASSQDIRSSGNTIYF,TGTGCCAGCAGCCAAGACATCAGAAGCTCTGGAAACACCATATATTTT
-,-,TRBV15,TRBJ2-3,CATSRLPTGRSYTDTQYF,TGTGCCACCAGCAGGCTTCCGACAGGTAGATCTTACACAGATACGCAGTATTTT
-,few,TRBV28,TRBJ1-1,CASSLPGDDTEAFF,TGTGCCAGCAGTTTACCGGGAGACGACACTGAAGCTTTCTTT
-,-,TRBV3-1,TRBJ2-1,CASSQGERSPFF,TGTGCCAGCAGCCAAGGGGAGCGGTCTCCGTTCTTC
TRBD1,few,TRBV20-1,TRBJ1-5,CSAEDLRGGQPQHF,TGCAGTGCCGAAGATCTCAGGGGGGGGCAGCCCCAGCATTTT
-,many,TRBV2,TRBJ2-5,CASIPWGAQETQYF,TGTGCCAGCATCCCCTGGGGGGCCCAAGAGACCCAGTACTTC
-,-,TRBV7-9,TRBJ1-2,CASSQTGKYGYTF,TGTGCCAGCAGCCAGACAGGCAAATATGGCTACACCTTC
TRBD1,-,TRBV7-2,TRBJ2-1,CASRRQGNEQFF,TGTGCCAGCAGACGACAGGGTAATGAGCAGTTCTTC
-,-,TRBV5-1,TRBJ1-1,CASSLWVNTEAFF,TGCGCCAGCAGCTTGTGGGTGAACACTGAAGCTTTCTTT
-,-,TRBV12-3/TRBV12-4,TRBJ2-1,CASSLRRNNEQFF,TGTGCCAGCAGTTTAAGGAGGAACAATGAGCAGTTCTTC
-,-,TRBV9,TRBJ2-3,CASSVERFNVDTQYF,TGTGCCAGCAGCGTAGAAAGATTCAATGTAGATACGCAGTATTTT
-,many,TRBV11-2,TRBJ1-1,CASSRDPEAFF,TGTGCCAGCAGCCGGGACCCCGAAGCTTTCTTT
TRBD1,many,TRBV7-2,TRBJ1-6,CASSPDRVLGSPLHF,TGTGCCAGCAGCCCCGACAGGGTTTTGGGGTCACCCCTCCACTTT
-,once,TRBV19,TRBJ2-2,CASSRGRGGSGELFF,TGTGCCAGTAGTAGGGGTCGCGGGGGCTCCGGGGAGCTGTTTTTT
TRBD1,few,TRBV20-1,TRBJ1-2,CSAMQGARWGYTF,TGCAGTGCCATGCAGGGGGCCAGATGGGGCTACACCTTC
TRBD2,many,TRBV5-4,TRBJ2-3,CASSPGAGAPTDTQYF,TGTGCCAGCAGCCCAGGAGCGGGGGCCCCCACAGATACGCAGTATTTT
-,-,TRBV20-1,TRBJ1-1,CSAREGYTEAFF,TGCAGTGCTAGAGAGGGGTACACTGAAGCTTTCTTT
-,-,TRBV20-1,TRBJ1-6,CSVTDPTGNSPLHF,TGCAGTGTAACCGACCCCACGGGGAATTCACCCCTCCACTTT
-,few,TRBV13,TRBJ1-6,CASSSQRQNSPLHF,TGTGCCAGCAGCTCCCAACGGCAGAATTCACCCCTCCACTTT
-,medium-sized,TRBV6-1,TRBJ2-7,CASSEEAGSSYEQYF,TGTGCCAGCAGTGAAGAGGCGGGGAGCTCCTACGAGCAGTACTTC
TRBD1,few,TRBV3-1,TRBJ2-5,CASSGTGGQETQYF,TGTGCCAGCAGCGGAACAGGGGGCCAAGAGACCCAGTACTTC
-,many,TRBV7-2,TRBJ1-1,CASSLRGYNTEAFF,TGTGCCAGCAGCTTAAGGGGTTATAACACTGAAGCTTTCTTT
-,many,TRBV24-1,TRBJ2-2,CATSGDTGELFF,TGTGCCACCAGTGGGGACACCGGGGAGCTGTTTTTT
-,once,TRBV4-2,TRBJ1-3,CASSLVAPENTIYF,TGTGCCAGCAGCCTAGTCGCGCCTGAAAACACCATATATTTT
-,many,TRBV4-3,TRBJ2-2,CASSLQTNTGELFF,TGCGCCAGCAGCCTCCAGACGAACACCGGGGAGCTGTTTTTT
-,few,TRBV20-1,TRBJ1-1,CSAAREVTEAFF,TGCAGTGCTGCCAGGGAGGTCACTGAAGCTTTCTTT
-,many,TRBV11-2,TRBJ1-1,CASSLEAGWGEAFF,TGTGCCAGCAGCTTAGAGGCAGGGTGGGGTGAAGCTTTCTTT
-,many,TRBV4-1,TRBJ2-7,CASSPSRVLYEQYF,TGCGCCAGCAGCCCCAGCCGAGTACTGTACGAGCAGTACTTC
-,few,TRBV5-1,TRBJ2-1,CASRYGGAVTSSYNEQFF,TGCGCCAGCAGATATGGGGGGGCAGTGACCAGCTCCTACAATGAGCAGTTCTTC